These 30 T cell receptor beta chains came from one sample sequenced in a study of post-analysis software for immune sequencing data. Study conclusions and caveats: The study found TRBV5-6, TRBV5-1 and TRBV20-1 among four to six TRBV segments more frequent in patients than controls.

These receptors are not linked to any known antigen. Tagging with unique molecular identifiers was a feature of the TCR beta cDNA libraries. TCRdb re-called the PCR reads with MiXCR, one entry per CDR3 protein. The table includes about 170,000 distinct CDR3 sequences, approximately 30% detected once. Sequencing was carried out using blood. Receptors were obtained from a girl aged 5-17 years with multiple sclerosis.

In its sample, this clonotype was seen a few times. The chain employs TRBV20-1 and TRBJ1-1, with D maybe TRBD1 (5 bases). Trimming took off 2 bases at V and 5 bases at J, with 9 bases between the two ends. There are 12 residues in the CDR3. CDR1 DFQATT and CDR2 SNEGSKA come from the germline V gene (reference sequence). The CDR3 reads CSARRGGTEAFF. The DNA of the CDR3 is TGCAGTGCTAGACGGGGGGGTACTGAAGCTTTCTTT.

On this clonotype itself: With a much larger clone just one base away, this may be a read error. This sequence joins TRBV9 and TRBJ2-3; TRBD1 matches 7 bases. The CDR3 is 16 amino acids. The V segment lost 3 bases and the J segment 6 bases; nucleotides outside the gene matches: 13. Looked up from germline, CDR1 is SGDLS and CDR2 is YYNGEE. The CDR3 loop reads CASSAQGEEILDTQYF. CDR3 coding DNA: TGTGCCAGCAGCGCGCAGGGGGAAGAGATTTTGGATACGCAGTATTTT. Full variable domain (outside the CDR3, taken from reference TRBV9 and TRBJ2-3): DSGVTQTPKHLITATGQRVTLRCSPRSGDLSVYWYQQSLDQGLQFLIQYYNGEERAKGNILERFSAQQFPDLHSELNLSSLELGDSALYFCASSAQGEEILDTQYFGPGTRLTVL.

This clonotype has a count of ten or more. The V gene is TRBV29-1, the J gene TRBJ2-1; D ambiguous. Trimming took 3 bases from V and 4 from J, leaving 4 bases between them. The germline gives CDR1 SQVTM, CDR2 ANQGSEA. The CDR3 runs to 11 residues. The CDR3 DNA reads as TGCAGCGTTGAGTCGTACAATGAGCAGTTCTTC. It yields the protein CSVESYNEQFF.

With regard to this clonotype: This clone may be a read error of a much larger clone one base away. V usage is TRBV7-2 and J usage is TRBJ2-3; 10 bases fit TRBD2. Germline V CDR1 and CDR2: SGHTA, FQGNSA. The CDR3 is 19 residues long. The CDR3 sequence: CASSLEAASGSGNTDTRYF. The CDR3 DNA follows: TGTGCCAGCAGCTTAGAGGCCGCTAGCGGGAGCGGAAACACAGATACGCGGTATTTT.

The chain uses TRBV6-6 and TRBJ2-4, with TRBD1 matching over 11 bases. The germline CDR1 and CDR2 sequences are MNHNY and SVGAGI (reference sequence). CDR3 length: 13 residues. V was pared by 6 bases and J by 13 bases, with 8 bases of the junction left unmatched. This chain's CDR3 is CASSSGTGGQQYF. In nucleotides, the CDR3 is TGTGCCAGCAGCTCCGGGACAGGGGGACAGCAGTACTTC.

Note on this clonotype: This sequence may be a read error, since a much larger clone differs from it by one base. The gene calls are TRBV20-1 and TRBJ2-7, with unresolved D. Germline CDR1 and CDR2: DFQATT and SNEGSKA (reference sequence). With 0 bases removed from V and 6 bases from J, the gap between germline ends came to 12 bases. The CDR3 consists of 13 residues. The CDR3 reads CSARDPTLSEQYF. Here the CDR3 DNA reads TGCAGTGCTAGAGATCCCACTTTAAGCGAGCAGTACTTC.

V and J are TRBV19 and TRBJ2-1; D perhaps matches TRBD2 (5 bases). The CDR3 spans 14 residues. V was shortened by 4 bases and J by 4 bases, with 11 bases between the two germline ends. Germline-derived CDR1 and CDR2 are LNHDA and SQIVND (reference sequence). The CDR3 bases are TGTGCCAGTAGTACGGTTGAGGGTTACAATGAGCAGTTCTTC. This encodes CASSTVEGYNEQFF.

This clonotype was counted many times. The chain links TRBV20-1 to TRBJ2-3; D unresolved. CDR1 DFQATT and CDR2 SNEGSKA come from the germline V gene (reference sequence). With 0 bases removed from V and 2 bases from J, the gap between germline ends came to 6 bases. The CDR3 is made up of 13 amino acids. This CDR3 is CSAREPNTDTQYF. DNA of the CDR3: TGCAGTGCTAGAGAACCAAACACAGATACGCAGTATTTT.

This clonotype was seen a handful of times. The chain has TRBV28 and TRBJ1-1, with TRBD1 as a possible D gene (5 bases). Germline loops: CDR1 MDHEN, CDR2 SYDVKM. The germline V and J ends were trimmed by 7 bases and 1 base, with 13 bases remaining between them. This CDR3 region has 14 residues. The DNA for the CDR3 is TGTGCCAGCACCCTCCCCGGGGGGAACACTGAAGCTTTCTTT. Translating gives CASTLPGGNTEAFF.

This clonotype occurred many times. This rearrangement joins TRBV11-2 to TRBJ2-1; D might be TRBD2 (5 bases). V lost 5 bases, J lost 9 bases, and 17 bases lay in between. The CDR3 sequence is 14 residues long. The V gene's germline CDR1 is SGHAT and CDR2 FQNNGV. CDR3 sequence: CASSADGRAGEQFF. In DNA, the CDR3 is TGTGCCAGCAGCGCAGATGGTAGGGCGGGTGAGCAGTTCTTC.

This clonotype was counted ten times or more. The gene calls are TRBV6-5 and TRBJ2-1; 12 nucleotides agree with TRBD2. J was trimmed by 5 bases and V by 2 bases; bases with no gene match: 1. The CDR3 spans 15 residues. Germline V gene data show CDR1 as MNHEY and CDR2 as SVGAGI. Here the CDR3 DNA reads TGTGCCAGCAGTTACCGGACTAGCGGGAACAATGAGCAGTTCTTC. Protein: CASSYRTSGNNEQFF.

This clonotype was observed a handful of times. CDR3 region: CASSQPPGRNYGYTF. The CDR3 DNA reads TGCGCCAGCAGCCAGCCCCCGGGCAGGAACTATGGCTACACCTTC. The chain is built from TRBV4-1 and TRBJ1-2; D is ambiguous. Germline V lookup: CDR1 MGHRA, CDR2 YSYEKL. This CDR3 contains 15 residues. Trimming pared 3 bases from V and 2 bases from J, leaving 13 bases between.

The V call is TRBV7-2, the J call TRBJ2-7; no reliable D call. Trimming stripped 1 base from V and 6 bases from J, with 4 bases between. Germline CDR1 reads SGHTA; CDR2 reads FQGNSA. The CDR3 sequence is 11 residues long. CDR3 bases: TGTGCCAGCAGCTTAGTGTCCGAGCAGTACTTC. Its protein product is CASSLVSEQYF.

This clonotype appeared a few times. The germline gene is not matched at one end of the junction; a read error may be the cause. The chain has TRBV12-3 or TRBV12-4 and TRBJ2-3; 10 nucleotides align to TRBD1. The CDR3 totals 16 residues. The CDR3: CAGSRQGAREKDTQYF. The CDR3 DNA sequence: TGTGCCGGCAGTCGACAGGGGGCGCGAGAGAAAGATACGCAGTATTTT.

The rearrangement links TRBV5-1 to TRBJ2-1; 8 nucleotides line up with TRBD2. The J call may be faulty, since TRBJ2-7 better matches the DNA end. CDR1 and CDR2 (germline): SGHRS, YFSETQ. This CDR3 region has 14 residues. CDR3 residues: CASSLREGYNEQYF. The CDR3 DNA reads TGCGCCAGCAGCTTACGGGAGGGCTACAATGAGCAGTACTTC.

This clonotype was seen many times. The rearrangement uses TRBV10-3 and TRBJ2-4; 7 bases map to TRBD1. V was pared by 11 bases and J by 3 bases, with 19 bases of the junction left unmatched. This CDR3 is 17 amino acids long. Germline V CDR1 and CDR2: ENHRY, SYGVKD. For the CDR3, the DNA is TGTGCCGTCGCCGGGACAGTTGGGCAATCGGGCAAAAACATTCAGTACTTC. Translating it yields CAVAGTVGQSGKNIQYF.

This clonotype was seen at least ten times. The chain links TRBV7-2 to TRBJ2-1, with TRBD2 matching over 9 bases. Germline V gives CDR1 SGHTA, CDR2 FQGNSA. Unmatched junction bases numbered 5, after V lost 1 base and J lost 7 bases. The CDR3 loop spans 15 amino acids. The CDR3 loop is CASSLVLAGGNEQFF. In DNA, the CDR3 is TGTGCCAGCAGCTTAGTGTTGGCGGGAGGGAATGAGCAGTTCTTC.

This clonotype came up a few times. The chain links TRBV4-1 to TRBJ1-2, with D uncertain. The V gene's germline CDR1 is MGHRA and CDR2 YSYEKL. The CDR3 runs 13 residues. V was shortened by 1 base and J by 2 bases, with 5 bases between the two germline ends. CDR3 nucleotide sequence: TGCGCCAGCAGCCAAGGAGGGAACTATGGCTACACCTTC. It yields the protein CASSQGGNYGYTF.

This clonotype was found a few times. The chain links TRBV12-3 or TRBV12-4 to TRBJ2-1; 13 bases align to TRBD2. The junction had 11 bases not matched to a gene; V was cut back by 11 bases and J by 4 bases. The CDR3 runs to 16 residues. The CDR3 DNA reads as TGTGCCTCCCGGACTAGCGGGAGTCGAGATTACAATGAGCAGTTCTTC. Encoded protein: CASRTSGSRDYNEQFF.

V is TRBV7-3 and J is TRBJ2-1, with D perhaps given as TRBD1 or TRBD2 (6 bases each). The CDR3 has 15 amino acids. Germline V gene sequence: CDR1 SGHTA, CDR2 FQGTGA. Trimming took off 3 bases at V and 3 bases at J, with 12 bases between the two ends. The DNA for the CDR3 is TGTGCCAGCAGCTTGGTAGGGGGGTTCTACAATGAGCAGTTCTTC. Protein product: CASSLVGGFYNEQFF.

For this clonotype: A much larger clonotype is one base distant, so this may be a read error. This chain links TRBV9 with TRBJ2-4; no definite D call. The CDR3 runs to 14 residues. In germline, CDR1 is SGDLS, CDR2 YYNGEE. The CDR3 reads CASSVEEAENIRYF. CDR3 sequence (DNA): TGTGCCAGCAGCGTAGAAGAGGCAGAAAACATTCGGTACTTC.

This clonotype was counted a few times. The rearrangement links TRBV24-1 to TRBJ2-3, with a weak D call TRBD1 (6 bases). V lost 1 base to trimming and J lost 3 bases, with 7 bases between them. CDR3 size: 14 residues. In germline, CDR1 is KGHDR, CDR2 SFDVKD. CDR3: CATSDFRGTDTQYF. DNA of the CDR3: TGTGCCACCAGTGATTTCAGGGGAACAGATACGCAGTATTTT.

The rearrangement links TRBV7-2 to TRBJ1-1; 8 bases fit TRBD1. This CDR3 comprises 14 residues. V lost 5 bases to trimming and J lost 5 bases; unmatched junction nucleotides: 7. Germline V gene sequence: CDR1 SGHTA, CDR2 FQGNSA. The CDR3 sequence is CASSPDRGRTEAFF. CDR3 bases: TGTGCCAGCAGCCCTGACAGGGGTAGGACTGAAGCTTTCTTT.

This clonotype appeared a few times. The V gene is TRBV20-1, the J gene TRBJ1-1; D possibly corresponds to TRBD1 (6 bases). The CDR3 loop spans 12 amino acids. The V end was cut by 3 bases, the J end by 4 bases, with 9 bases between. CDR1 is DFQATT and CDR2 is SNEGSKA in the germline V gene (reference sequence). The CDR3 DNA sequence: TGCAGTGCTAGGTGGACAGCCACTGAAGCTTTCTTT. Translating gives CSARWTATEAFF.

The genes are TRBV29-1 and TRBJ1-1, with D possibly matching TRBD1 (6 bases). V shed 2 bases and J shed 2 bases, with 12 bases lying between them. The CDR3 is 14 residues long. Per germline, CDR1 SQVTM and CDR2 ANQGSEA. Here the CDR3 reads CSVEPRQANTEAFF. The CDR3 nucleotides are TGCAGCGTTGAACCTAGACAGGCAAACACTGAAGCTTTCTTT.

Worth noting for this clonotype: A clone one base away is much larger, so this may be a read error. This chain uses TRBV5-1 with TRBJ2-7, with a possible D match to TRBD2 (6 bases). The CDR3 is 14 amino acids. In germline, CDR1 is SGHRS, CDR2 YFSETQ. CDR3 nucleotides: TGCGCCAGCAGCCTCGGGACTGGAACCTACGAGCGGTACTTC. Translated: CASSLGTGTYERYF. The variable domain in full, with the rest retrieved from reference TRBV5-1 and TRBJ2-7, is KAGVTQTPRYLIKTRGQQVTLSCSPISGHRSVSWYQQTPGQGLQFLFEYFSETQRNKGNFPGRFSGRQFSNSRSEMNVSTLELGDSALYLCASSLGTGTYERYFGPGTRLTVT.

The J gene is TRBJ1-5, the V gene TRBV12-3 or TRBV12-4; the match to TRBD1 covers 9 bases. The CDR3 totals 16 residues. The ends lost 4 bases at V and 2 bases at J; junction bases unmatched: 6. CDR3 nucleotide sequence: TGTGCCAGCAGTTCGTTGGACAGGGGAGGCAATCAGCCCCAGCATTTT. It codes for CASSSLDRGGNQPQHF.

This clonotype was seen a few times. The chain uses TRBV6-5 and TRBJ2-2, with 10 bases identical to TRBD2. This CDR3 spans 15 amino acids. CDR1 and CDR2 from the germline V gene are MNHEY and SVGAGI. V shed 6 bases, J shed 4 bases, and the junction held 5 bases outside the gene matches. As DNA, the CDR3 is TGTGCCAGCAGCATTGCTAGCGGGAGCACCGGGGAGCTGTTTTTT. This codes for CASSIASGSTGELFF.

This clonotype was detected a few times. The chain employs TRBV3-1 and TRBJ2-1; D not resolved. From germline, CDR1 is LGHDT and CDR2 YNNKEL (reference sequence). CDR3 size: 15 residues. Between the trimmed V and J ends, which lost 5 bases and 5 bases, there was a span of 16 bases. This chain's CDR3 is CASSFHAVENNEQFF. The CDR3 DNA is TGTGCCAGCAGCTTTCACGCGGTCGAAAACAATGAGCAGTTCTTC.

Remarks on this clonotype: This may come from a read error, since a much larger clone is one base off. The chain is built from TRBV5-5 and TRBJ2-1; D unresolved. The V end lost 3 bases, the J end lost 5 bases, and 18 bases lay between the germline ends. This CDR3 region has 16 residues. Germline V CDR1 and CDR2: SGHKS, YYEKEE (reference sequence). DNA for the CDR3: TGTGCCAGCAGCTATTGGGCAGACGACACTAACAATGAGCAGTTCTTC. Protein sequence: CASSYWADDTNNEQFF.